This T cell receptor (beta chain) was recorded in a study of sequential checkpoint blockade in melanoma. With 0 bases removed from V and 0 bases from J, the gap between germline ends came to 8 bases. CDR1 and CDR2 from the germline V gene are LNHDA and SQIVND (reference sequence). The CDR3 totals 16 residues. Libraries were prepared by immunoSEQ multiplex PCR; TCRdb keeps only in-frame clonotypes and omits some of them. Of about 17,000 clones in the sample, around 69% were seen once. This sample's treatment: randomized to nivolumab then ipilimumab (arm A) or the reverse (arm B). This TCR was recovered from a human donor with melanoma. The source material was CD8+ T cells sorted from blood (inferred from file names), sampled from a patient given nivolumab and ipilimumab in sequence. The V call is TRBV19, the J call TRBJ2-2; D remains unclear. CDR3 DNA sequence: TGTGCCAGTAGTATAGATCTTTGGCCGAACACCGGGGAGCTGTTTTTT. Protein: CASSIDLWPNTGELFF.